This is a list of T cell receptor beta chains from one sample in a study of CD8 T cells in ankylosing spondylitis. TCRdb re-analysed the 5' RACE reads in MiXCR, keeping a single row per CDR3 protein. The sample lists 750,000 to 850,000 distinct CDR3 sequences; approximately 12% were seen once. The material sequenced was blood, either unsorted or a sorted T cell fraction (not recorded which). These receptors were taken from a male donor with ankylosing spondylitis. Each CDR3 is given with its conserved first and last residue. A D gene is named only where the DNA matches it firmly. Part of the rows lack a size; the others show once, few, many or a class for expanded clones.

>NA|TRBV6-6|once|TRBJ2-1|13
CASSRGAQNEQFF
TGTGCCAGTAGCAGGGGGGCGCAAAATGAGCAGTTCTTC
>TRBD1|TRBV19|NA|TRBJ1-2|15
CASTSGTGVFYGYTF
TGTGCCAGCACCTCCGGGACAGGGGTTTTCTATGGCTACACCTTC
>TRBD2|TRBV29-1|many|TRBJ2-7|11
CSVGTSAEQYF
TGCAGCGTTGGGACTAGCGCGGAGCAGTACTTC
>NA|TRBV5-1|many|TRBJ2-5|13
CASSLGVAETQYF
TGCGCCAGCAGCCTGGGGGTTGCGGAGACCCAGTACTTC
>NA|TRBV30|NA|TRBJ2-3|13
CAWSVMGTNTQYF
TGTGCCTGGAGTGTAATGGGGACAAATACGCAGTATTTT
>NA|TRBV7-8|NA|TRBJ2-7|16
CASSLGGGKDSYEQYF
TGTGCCAGCAGCTTAGGGGGTGGGAAAGACTCCTACGAGCAGTACTTC
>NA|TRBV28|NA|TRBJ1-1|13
CASYDGMNTEAFF
TGTGCCAGCTACGACGGGATGAACACTGAAGCTTTCTTT
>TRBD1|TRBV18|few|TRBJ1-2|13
CASSPQGANGYTF
TGTGCCAGCTCACCCCAGGGGGCGAACGGCTACACCTTC
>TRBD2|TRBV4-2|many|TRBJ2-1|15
CASRGELAGVSEQFF
TGTGCCAGCAGGGGCGAACTAGCGGGAGTCAGTGAGCAGTTCTTC
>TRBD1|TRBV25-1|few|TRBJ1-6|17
CASSGAGGALGSSPLHF
TGTGCCAGCAGTGGAGCAGGGGGCGCGTTAGGTAGTTCACCCCTCCACTTT
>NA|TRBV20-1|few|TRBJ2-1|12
CSASGPYNEQFF
TGCAGTGCTAGCGGGCCTTACAATGAGCAGTTCTTC
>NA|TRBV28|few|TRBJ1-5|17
CASSRPRQKEADQPQHF
TGTGCCAGCAGTCGCCCCCGACAGAAGGAAGCGGATCAGCCCCAGCATTTT
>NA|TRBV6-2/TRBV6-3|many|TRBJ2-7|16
CASSYSSGTTTYEQYF
TGTGCCAGCAGTTACTCGTCGGGGACGACGACCTACGAGCAGTACTTC
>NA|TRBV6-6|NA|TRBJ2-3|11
CATWGPDTQYF
TGTGCCACCTGGGGGCCAGATACGCAGTATTTT
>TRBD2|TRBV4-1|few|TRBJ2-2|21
CASSSWARTSSSAWDTGELFF
TGCGCCAGCAGCTCTTGGGCTAGGACTAGCTCTTCGGCTTGGGACACCGGGGAGCTGTTTTTT
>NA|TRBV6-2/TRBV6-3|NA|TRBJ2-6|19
CASSPRGSGSFSGANVLTF
TGTGCCAGCAGTCCCCGGGGTAGCGGTTCCTTCTCTGGGGCCAACGTCCTGACTTTC
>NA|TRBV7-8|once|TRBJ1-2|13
CASSVGWNYGYTF
TGTGCCAGCAGCGTTGGTTGGAATTATGGCTACACCTTC
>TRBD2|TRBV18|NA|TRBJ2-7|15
CASSPLTTGGNEQYF
TGTGCCAGCTCACCGTTGACAACGGGAGGCAACGAGCAGTACTTC
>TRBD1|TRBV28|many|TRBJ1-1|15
CASSLRDRVNTEAFF
TGTGCCAGCAGTTTACGGGACAGGGTAAACACTGAAGCTTTCTTT
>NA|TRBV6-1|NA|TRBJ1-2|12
CASSVSGRGYTF
TGTGCCAGCAGTGTGTCAGGGCGAGGCTACACCTTC
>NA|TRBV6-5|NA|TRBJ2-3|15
CASSYSTTGTDTQYF
TGTGCCAGCAGTTACTCGACGACGGGAACAGATACGCAGTATTTT
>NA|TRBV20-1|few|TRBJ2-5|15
CSARDPYLGRETQYF
TGCAGTGCTAGAGACCCTTACCTTGGGAGGGAGACCCAGTACTTC
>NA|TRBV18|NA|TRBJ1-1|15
CASSPGTQMNTEAFF
TGTGCCAGCTCACCCGGGACACAAATGAACACTGAAGCTTTCTTT
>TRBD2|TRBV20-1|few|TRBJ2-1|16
CSANDRLAGDYNEQFF
TGCAGTGCTAATGACAGACTAGCGGGGGACTACAATGAGCAGTTCTTC
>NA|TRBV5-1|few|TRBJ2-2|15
CASSYGTTNTGELFF
TGCGCCAGCAGCTACGGGACAACGAACACCGGGGAGCTGTTTTTT
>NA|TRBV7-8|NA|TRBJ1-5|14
CAGSRGGLDQPQHF
TGTGCCGGATCCCGAGGGGGTTTAGATCAGCCCCAGCATTTT
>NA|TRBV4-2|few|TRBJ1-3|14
CASNKGNSGNTIYF
TGTGCCAGCAACAAGGGGAACTCTGGAAACACCATATATTTT
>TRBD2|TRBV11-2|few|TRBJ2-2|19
CASSSPPGLAELNTGELFF
TGTGCCAGCAGCTCACCTCCGGGACTAGCGGAGCTGAACACCGGGGAGCTGTTTTTT
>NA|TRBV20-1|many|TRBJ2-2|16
CSAPGGGSRQNGELFF
TGCAGTGCCCCCGGGGGCGGGAGCCGCCAGAACGGGGAGCTGTTTTTT
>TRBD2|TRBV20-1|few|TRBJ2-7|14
CSAIPGGSPYEQYF
TGCAGTGCTATTCCGGGAGGATCGCCTTACGAGCAGTACTTC
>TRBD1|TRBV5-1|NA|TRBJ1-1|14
CASTLQGTGAEAFF
TGCGCCAGCACCCTACAGGGGACCGGGGCTGAAGCTTTCTTT
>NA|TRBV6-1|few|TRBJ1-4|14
CASSEVGGSEKLFF
TGTGCCAGCAGTGAAGTGGGGGGAAGTGAAAAACTGTTTTTT
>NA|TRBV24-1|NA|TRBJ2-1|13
CATRPSSWNEQFF
TGTGCCACCAGGCCTAGCTCTTGGAATGAGCAGTTCTTC
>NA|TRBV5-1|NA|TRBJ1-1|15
CASSTRLGEGTEAFF
TGCGCCAGCAGCACCCGCTTAGGGGAGGGCACTGAAGCTTTCTTT
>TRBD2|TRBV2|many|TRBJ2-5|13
CASSSAGRETQYF
TGTGCCAGCTCCAGTGCCGGGAGGGAGACCCAGTACTTC
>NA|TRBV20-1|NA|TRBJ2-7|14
CSAPRGFSSYEQYF
TGCAGTGCCCCTAGGGGTTTTAGTTCCTACGAGCAGTACTTC
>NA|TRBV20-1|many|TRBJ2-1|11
CSAGPSGLQFF
TGCAGTGCAGGGCCCTCGGGTCTTCAGTTCTTC
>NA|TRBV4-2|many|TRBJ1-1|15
CASSQVWGGNTEAFF
TGTGCCAGCAGCCAAGTTTGGGGGGGGAACACTGAAGCTTTCTTT
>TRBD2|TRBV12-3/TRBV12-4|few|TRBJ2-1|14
CASSFPGGVNEQFF
TGTGCCAGCAGTTTCCCGGGAGGTGTAAATGAGCAGTTCTTC
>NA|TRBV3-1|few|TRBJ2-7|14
CASSQAGGDFEQYF
TGTGCCAGCAGCCAAGCGGGCGGGGATTTCGAGCAGTACTTC
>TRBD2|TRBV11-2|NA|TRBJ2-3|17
CASSLRSSGSRFGSQYF
TGTGCCAGCAGCTTAAGATCCAGCGGGAGTCGCTTCGGTTCGCAGTATTTT
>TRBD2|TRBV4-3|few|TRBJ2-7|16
CASSQGLGLAGYEQYF
TGCGCCAGCAGCCAAGGTTTGGGACTAGCGGGCTACGAGCAGTACTTC
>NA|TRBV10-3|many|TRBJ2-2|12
CAISEGTGELFF
TGTGCCATCAGTGAGGGGACCGGGGAGCTGTTTTTT
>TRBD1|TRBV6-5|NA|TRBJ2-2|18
CASSYQTGTGRITGELFF
TGTGCCAGCAGTTACCAAACCGGGACAGGGAGAATCACCGGGGAGCTGTTTTTT
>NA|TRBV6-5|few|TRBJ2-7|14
CASSWQTNPPRQYF
TGTGCCAGCAGTTGGCAGACAAATCCCCCGCGGCAGTACTTC
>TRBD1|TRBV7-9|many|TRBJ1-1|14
CASRLDRVDTEAFF
TGTGCCAGCAGGTTGGACAGGGTTGACACTGAAGCTTTCTTT
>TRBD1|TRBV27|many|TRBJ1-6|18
CASRKGQGIFSYNSPLHF
TGTGCCAGCCGGAAGGGACAGGGAATCTTCTCCTATAATTCACCCCTCCACTTT
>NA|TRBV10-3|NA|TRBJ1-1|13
CAINGVSNTEAFF
TGTGCCATCAATGGGGTCTCAAACACTGAAGCTTTCTTT